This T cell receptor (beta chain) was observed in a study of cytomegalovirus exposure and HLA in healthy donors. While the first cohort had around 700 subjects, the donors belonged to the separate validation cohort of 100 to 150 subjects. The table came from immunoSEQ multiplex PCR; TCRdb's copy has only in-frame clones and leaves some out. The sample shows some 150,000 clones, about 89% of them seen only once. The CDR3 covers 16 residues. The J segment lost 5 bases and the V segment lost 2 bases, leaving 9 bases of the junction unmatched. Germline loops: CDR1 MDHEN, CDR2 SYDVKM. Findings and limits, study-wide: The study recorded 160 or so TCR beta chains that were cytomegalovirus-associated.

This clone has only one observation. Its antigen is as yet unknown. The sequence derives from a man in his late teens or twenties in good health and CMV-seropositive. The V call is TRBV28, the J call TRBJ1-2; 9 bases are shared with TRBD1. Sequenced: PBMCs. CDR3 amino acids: CASSLGDRVLMYGYTF. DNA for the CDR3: TGTGCCAGCAGTTTAGGGGACAGGGTTTTAATGTATGGCTACACCTTC.